Below are 9 T cell receptor beta chains sequenced from a single sample in a study of cytomegalovirus exposure and HLA in healthy donors. Profiled with immunoSEQ multiplex PCR; TCRdb holds only in-frame clones, not every one. Counted here are around 220,000 clones, just over 85% occurring once; the ten biggest clones make up roughly 3%. Material: PBMCs. The origin of the receptors is a woman between 18 and 29 years old in good health and CMV-seronegative.

The V call is TRBV6-1, the J call TRBJ2-7; D gene unclear. CDR1 and CDR2 from the germline V gene are MNHNS and SASEGT. This CDR3 is built from 10 residues. Deletions cut 4 bases from V and 4 bases from J, with 2 bases between. The chain's CDR3 is CASSAYEQYF. In DNA form, the CDR3 reads TGTGCCAGCAGTGCTTACGAGCAGTACTTC.

The CDR3 sequence is CASSPLWTSGTQETQYF. The CDR3 coding sequence is TGCGCCAGCAGCCCCTTGTGGACTAGCGGGACCCAAGAGACCCAGTACTTC. The genes are TRBV5-1 and TRBJ2-5; TRBD2 matches 12 bases. J was trimmed by 1 base and V by 4 bases; bases with no gene match: 8. The CDR3 has 17 amino acids. Germline V gene sequence: CDR1 SGHRS, CDR2 YFSETQ. Looking up the rest from reference TRBV5-1 and TRBJ2-5 gives the full variable domain: KAGVTQTPRYLIKTRGQQVTLSCSPISGHRSVSWYQQTPGQGLQFLFEYFSETQRNKGNFPGRFSGRQFSNSRSEMNVSTLELGDSALYLCASSPLWTSGTQETQYFGPGTRLLVL.

V gene TRBV10-3 combines with J gene TRBJ2-7, with TRBD1 matching 8 bases. The CDR3 is 15 residues long. Germline CDR1 ENHRY, CDR2 SYGVKD. The junction had 9 bases not matched to a gene; V was cut back by 6 bases and J by 2 bases. The CDR3 region is CAIRQTGTGTYEQYF. CDR3 sequence (DNA): TGTGCCATCAGGCAAACCGGGACAGGTACCTACGAGCAGTACTTC.

The V and J genes are TRBV28 and TRBJ2-7, with unresolved D. Trimming shortened V by 5 bases and J by 3 bases, and 11 bases separated the two germline ends. There are 13 residues in the CDR3. Germline V gene lookup returns CDR1 MDHEN and CDR2 SYDVKM. This chain's CDR3 is CASSNQVFYEQYF. In nucleotides, the CDR3 is TGTGCCAGCAGTAATCAGGTATTCTACGAGCAGTACTTC.

This chain connects TRBV28 to TRBJ1-4, with 8 bases aligning to TRBD1. Germline V gene data show CDR1 as MDHEN and CDR2 as SYDVKM. The CDR3 contains 15 residues. The CDR3 is CGTGQFRVSNEKLFF. The CDR3, as DNA: TGTGGGACAGGGCAATTCAGGGTTTCTAATGAAAAACTGTTTTTT. Full variable domain (rest looked up from reference TRBV28 and TRBJ1-4): DVKVTQSSRYLVKRTGEKVFLECVQDMDHENMFWYRQDPGLGLRLIYFSYDVKMKEKGDIPEGYSVSREKKERFSLILESASTNQTSMYLCGTGQFRVSNEKLFFGSGTQLSVL.

The V call is TRBV5-1, the J call TRBJ2-1; D is possibly TRBD1 (6 bases). V was trimmed by 0 bases and J by 0 bases, leaving 10 bases between them. This CDR3 contains 16 residues. Per germline, CDR1 SGHRS and CDR2 YFSETQ. CDR3 bases: TGCGCCAGCAGCTTGGGGGGCAGGGGCTCCTACAATGAGCAGTTCTTC. This encodes CASSLGGRGSYNEQFF.

This chain links TRBV7-6 with TRBJ2-1, with 11 bases lining up with TRBD2. Germline CDR1 and CDR2: SGHVS and FNYEAQ. This CDR3 is 17 amino acids long. With 5 bases clipped from V and 7 bases from J, the junction kept 13 bases outside the gene matches. Written as DNA, the CDR3 is TGTGCCAGCAGCCGCATTCTAGCGGGAGGCGAAAGTAATGAGCAGTTCTTC. Residues: CASSRILAGGESNEQFF. The full variable domain, with the rest looked up from reference TRBV7-6 and TRBJ2-1, is GAGVSQSPRYKVTKRGQDVALRCDPISGHVSLYWYRQALGQGPEFLTYFNYEAQQDKSGLPNDRFSAERPEGSISTLTIQRTEQRDSAMYRCASSRILAGGESNEQFFGPGTRLTVL.

V usage is TRBV11-2 and J usage is TRBJ2-1; 7 bases fit TRBD2. The trim removed 5 bases at V and 9 bases at J, leaving 4 bases unmatched. The germline gives CDR1 SGHAT, CDR2 FQNNGV. The CDR3 extends over 12 amino acids. The CDR3 DNA follows: TGTGCCAGCAGCAAGACGGGGGGTGAGCAGTTCTTC. Amino acid sequence: CASSKTGGEQFF.

CDR3 DNA sequence: TGTGCCAGCAGCTTAGCTCTGCGGGAGGGCTATTACGAGCAGTACTTC. Its protein product is CASSLALREGYYEQYF. The V gene is TRBV7-2, the J gene TRBJ2-7, with 9 bases matching TRBD2. V was clipped by 0 bases and J by 4 bases; unmatched bases: 7. From germline, CDR1 is SGHTA and CDR2 FQGNSA. This CDR3 is built from 16 residues.